These 16 T cell receptor beta chains were all obtained from the same sample, sequenced in a study of cytomegalovirus exposure and HLA in healthy donors. TCRdb's table, derived via immunoSEQ multiplex PCR, lists solely in-frame clones and lacks some. The sample holds around 170,000 clones, around 84% seen once. Source material: PBMCs. Receptor source: a young man in good health and CMV-seropositive.

V and J are TRBV6-5 and TRBJ2-1, with TRBD2 identical over 9 bases. The junction had 6 bases not matched to a gene; V was cut back by 0 bases and J by 6 bases. The CDR3 runs to 16 residues. The germline V gene has CDR1 MNHEY and CDR2 SVGAGI. CDR3 sequence (DNA): TGTGCCAGCAGTTACTCCCGCGGGAGGGCCCGCAATGAGCAGTTCTTC. It yields the protein CASSYSRGRARNEQFF.

The V and J genes are TRBV11-3 and TRBJ2-2; 10 bases agree with TRBD1. CDR1 and CDR2 (germline): SGHNT, YENEEA. V shed 2 bases, J shed 5 bases, and the junction held 2 bases outside the gene matches. This CDR3 has 15 residues. CDR3 sequence: CASSLWTGGTGELFF. The CDR3 nucleotides are TGTGCCAGCAGCTTATGGACAGGGGGGACCGGGGAGCTGTTTTTT.

This chain joins TRBV9 and TRBJ1-3, with D maybe TRBD1 (5 bases). Germline CDR1 reads SGDLS; CDR2 reads YYNGEE. Trimming shortened V by 4 bases and J by 0 bases, and 11 bases separated the two germline ends. CDR3 length: 15 residues. This CDR3 is CASSPQGISGNTIYF. CDR3 DNA: TGTGCCAGCAGCCCCCAGGGAATCTCTGGAAACACCATATATTTT.

The rearrangement joins TRBV7-3 to TRBJ2-3, with TRBD1 matching over 11 bases. V was clipped by 5 bases and J by 5 bases; unmatched bases: 12. The CDR3 has 17 residues. Germline CDR1 SGHTA, CDR2 FQGTGA. The CDR3 nucleotides read TGTGCCAGCAGCACGGGACAGGGGGATCCTTTCCTAGATACGCAGTATTTT. It encodes CASSTGQGDPFLDTQYF.

This rearrangement joins TRBV6-5 to TRBJ2-5; D ambiguous. V was clipped by 3 bases and J by 0 bases, with 11 bases between them. CDR3 length equals 15 residues. Germline CDR1 MNHEY, CDR2 SVGAGI. Here the CDR3 reads CASSYSPTNQETQYF. The DNA of the CDR3 is TGTGCCAGCAGTTATAGCCCTACTAACCAAGAGACCCAGTACTTC.

This chain links TRBV29-1 with TRBJ1-2, with D hard to call. The CDR3 length is 16 residues. CDR1 is SQVTM, CDR2 ANQGSEA, per germline. Trimming left V 6 bases short and J 4 bases short, with 24 bases between. The CDR3 sequence is CSVLSDVGWPSYGYTF. The CDR3 DNA sequence: TGCAGCGTACTATCTGATGTTGGGTGGCCCTCCTATGGCTACACCTTC.

This rearrangement joins TRBV23-1 to TRBJ1-1; maybe TRBD1 (6 bases). TRBV23-1 belongs to the ORF category, with a function that is uncertain. This CDR3 comprises 14 residues. Trimming took 8 bases from V and 1 from J, leaving 14 bases between them. CDR3 sequence: CASPPQGTNTEAFF. In DNA form, the CDR3 reads TGCGCCAGCCCCCCGCAGGGGACGAACACTGAAGCTTTCTTT.

This clone was seen more than once but under ten times. The chain uses TRBV28 and TRBJ2-7; weak D call: TRBD1 (6 bases). V lost 10 bases to trimming and J lost 5 bases, with 12 bases between them. CDR3 size: 11 residues. CDR1 and CDR2 (germline): MDHEN, SYDVKM. The CDR3 sequence is CATLQGHEQYF. The CDR3 DNA reads as TGTGCCACCTTACAGGGCCACGAGCAGTACTTC.

J is TRBJ1-3 and V is TRBV28; D is unresolved. V was trimmed by 2 bases and J by 4 bases, leaving 12 bases between them. CDR1 and CDR2 (germline): MDHEN, SYDVKM. The CDR3 sequence is 15 residues long. CDR3 residues: CASSLGQLGGNTIYF. In nucleotides, the CDR3 is TGTGCCAGCAGTTTAGGGCAGCTTGGAGGAAACACCATATATTTT.

The chain carries TRBV29-1 and TRBJ2-7, with a weak D call TRBD2 (5 bases). Trimming took off 4 bases at V and 2 bases at J, with 9 bases between the two ends. CDR1 and CDR2 (germline): SQVTM, ANQGSEA. The CDR3 spans 12 residues. CDR3 amino acids: CSVVDSTYEQYF. CDR3 sequence (DNA): TGCAGCGTTGTGGACTCCACCTACGAGCAGTACTTC.

V and J are TRBV28 and TRBJ2-7, with 12 bases aligning to TRBD1. Germline lookup yields CDR1 MDHEN and CDR2 SYDVKM. The CDR3 consists of 15 residues. With V trimmed by 5 bases and J by 2 bases, 4 bases remained unmatched. The CDR3 coding sequence is TGTGCCAGCAGTGCCGGGACAGGGGGCCCCTACGAGCAGTACTTC. It is translated as CASSAGTGGPYEQYF.

The chain combines TRBV5-6 with TRBJ2-2; D ambiguous. The CDR3 has 16 residues. Per the germline V gene, CDR1 is SGHDT and CDR2 is YYEEEE. The V gene lost 2 bases and the J gene lost 0 bases, with 11 bases spanning the gap. CDR3 residues: CASSFPPGTNTGELFF. Here the CDR3 DNA reads TGTGCCAGCAGCTTTCCCCCAGGCACGAACACCGGGGAGCTGTTTTTT.

V usage is TRBV7-9 and J usage is TRBJ2-3; TRBD2 agrees at 12 bases. Germline-derived CDR1 and CDR2 are SEHNR and FQNEAQ (reference sequence). This CDR3 has 15 amino acids. With 2 bases clipped from V and 3 bases from J, the junction kept 0 bases outside the gene matches. CDR3 sequence reads: CASSLTSGGTDTQYF. DNA of the CDR3: TGTGCCAGCAGCTTAACTAGCGGGGGGACAGATACGCAGTATTTT.

The gene calls are TRBV11-2 and TRBJ2-7, with 10 bases matching TRBD1. After removal of 5 bases from V and 0 bases from J, the junction contained 10 bases not matched to a gene. This CDR3 is 17 amino acids long. Germline CDR1 SGHAT, CDR2 FQNNGV. The CDR3 sequence is CASSIPGQGFSSYEQYF. CDR3 nucleotides: TGTGCCAGCAGCATACCGGGACAGGGGTTTAGCTCCTACGAGCAGTACTTC.

This chain joins TRBV28 and TRBJ1-6; D not resolved. V was pared by 7 bases and J by 9 bases, with 13 bases between. Germline CDR1 reads MDHEN; CDR2 reads SYDVKM. This CDR3 spans 13 amino acids. CDR3 sequence: CASTVDSRSPLHF. The CDR3 region has the DNA TGTGCCAGCACGGTCGATTCGCGTTCACCCCTCCACTTT.

The chain uses TRBV7-6 and TRBJ2-1, with 11 bases fitting TRBD2. CDR3 length equals 15 residues. J was trimmed by 9 bases and V by 1 base; bases with no gene match: 5. Germline V CDR1 and CDR2: SGHVS, FNYEAQ. The CDR3 region is CASSLGISGRAEQFF. Written as DNA, the CDR3 is TGTGCCAGCAGCTTAGGAATTAGCGGGAGGGCTGAGCAGTTCTTC.